Listed here are 24 T cell receptor beta chains from one sample, sequenced in a study of cytomegalovirus exposure and HLA in healthy donors. PCR involved 60 Vbeta and 13 Jbeta primers. Here immunoSEQ multiplex PCR was the method, and the copy in TCRdb shows in-frame clones only, minus some. The table lists 300,000 or so clones, about 83% of them singletons. The sequenced sample was PBMCs. These receptor sequences come from a woman aged 40 to 55 in good health and CMV-seropositive.

The rearrangement uses TRBV27 and TRBJ2-3, with D possibly being TRBD2 (6 bases). Germline-derived CDR1 and CDR2 are MNHEY and SMNVEV (reference sequence). The V and J ends lost 3 bases and 3 bases respectively, with 13 bases between them. This CDR3 spans 15 amino acids. This chain's CDR3 is CASSLRRGATDTQYF. CDR3 sequence (DNA): TGTGCCAGCAGTTTGCGTCGCGGGGCTACAGATACGCAGTATTTT.

Details on this clone: The identical CDR3 is also encoded by other nucleotide sequences in the sample. As DNA, the CDR3 is TGCAGCGTTGAGGTGGGGCAAAACATTCAGTACTTC. This codes for CSVEVGQNIQYF. The chain uses TRBV29-1 and TRBJ2-4; tentative D call: TRBD1 (5 bases). Deletions cut 3 bases from V and 5 bases from J, with 8 bases between. CDR3 length: 12 amino acids. Looked up from germline, CDR1 is SQVTM and CDR2 is ANQGSEA.

The chain's CDR3 is CASSSGLAGIYEQYF. CDR3 sequence (DNA): TGTGCCAGCAGCTCGGGACTAGCGGGAATCTACGAGCAGTACTTC. J is TRBJ2-7 and V is TRBV11-2; 13 positions match TRBD2. The germline CDR1 and CDR2 sequences are SGHAT and FQNNGV. V was clipped by 4 bases and J by 3 bases; unmatched bases: 3. This CDR3 spans 15 amino acids. The variable domain in full, completed from reference TRBV11-2 and TRBJ2-7, reads EAGVAQSPRYKIIEKRQSVAFWCNPISGHATLYWYQQILGQGPKLLIQFQNNGVVDDSQLPKDRFSAERLKGVDSTLKIQPAKLEDSAVYLCASSSGLAGIYEQYFGPGTRLTVT.

CDR3 amino acids: CASSWEQARPEAFF. The CDR3 nucleotides are TGTGCCAGCAGCTGGGAACAGGCACGCCCGGAAGCTTTCTTT. This rearrangement joins TRBV11-2 to TRBJ1-1, with D possibly TRBD1 on 5 matching bases. CDR3 length: 14 amino acids. V was trimmed by 4 bases and J by 8 bases, leaving 17 bases between them. Germline V gene sequence: CDR1 SGHAT, CDR2 FQNNGV.

The chain employs TRBV5-1 and TRBJ1-2, with 8 bases matching TRBD1. The CDR3 spans 13 residues. The ends lost 0 bases at V and 8 bases at J; junction bases unmatched: 3. Germline-derived CDR1 and CDR2 are SGHRS and YFSETQ. CDR3 loop: CASSLGQGKGYTF. The CDR3 DNA reads TGCGCCAGCAGCTTGGGACAGGGGAAAGGCTACACCTTC.

V gene TRBV27 combines with J gene TRBJ2-7; 8 bases map to TRBD1. The CDR3 extends over 15 amino acids. Trimming cost V 6 bases and J 1 base; bases outside gene matches: 8. Germline lookup yields CDR1 MNHEY and CDR2 SMNVEV (reference sequence). CDR3 in DNA: TGTGCCAGCAGCCCGGGGACAGGTCCATCCTACGAGCAGTACTTC. Its translation: CASSPGTGPSYEQYF.

The rearrangement joins TRBV6-1 to TRBJ2-3, with a possible D match to TRBD2 (5 bases). V was cut by 5 bases and J by 5 bases, with 17 bases left in between. CDR3 length equals 15 residues. Per germline, CDR1 MNHNS and CDR2 SASEGT. The chain's CDR3 is CASSPPGSPKDTQYF. The CDR3 nucleotides are TGTGCCAGCAGTCCCCCGGGAAGCCCTAAAGATACGCAGTATTTT.

The chain is built from TRBV28 and TRBJ1-5, with TRBD1 as a possible D gene (5 bases). The CDR3 spans 13 residues. Germline lookup yields CDR1 MDHEN and CDR2 SYDVKM. Deletions cut 1 base from V and 7 bases from J, with 8 bases between. DNA for the CDR3: TGTGCCAGCAGTTTATTGGGGGGACAGCCCCAGCATTTT. Translating it yields CASSLLGGQPQHF.

This chain connects TRBV14 to TRBJ1-6; possible D gene TRBD1, 5 bases. The ends were cut back, 1 base at V and 13 bases at J, with 17 bases in the middle. Per the germline V gene, CDR1 is SGHDN and CDR2 is FVKESK. The CDR3 contains 15 residues. CDR3 amino acids: CASSQAAWGRVPLHF. CDR3 nucleotides: TGTGCCAGCAGCCAAGCTGCATGGGGCCGGGTCCCCCTCCACTTT.

This clone was picked up a small number of times. The V call is TRBV2, the J call TRBJ2-1; possible D gene TRBD2, 5 bases. V was trimmed by 10 bases and J by 10 bases, leaving 17 bases between them. The CDR3 runs to 12 residues. Germline V gene sequence: CDR1 SNHLY, CDR2 FYNNEI. As DNA, the CDR3 is TGTGCCATCATACCGGGCGGGTACGAGCAGTTCTTC. The encoded protein is CAIIPGGYEQFF.

The chain uses TRBV19 and TRBJ2-7; D call uncertain. The CDR3 length is 13 residues. Deletions cut 5 bases from V and 3 bases from J, with 11 bases between. The germline V gene has CDR1 LNHDA and CDR2 SQIVND (reference sequence). This CDR3 reads CASSETRNYEQYF. CDR3 sequence (DNA): TGTGCCAGTAGTGAGACACGAAACTACGAGCAGTACTTC.

The rearrangement uses TRBV7-8 and TRBJ1-5, with D uncertain. CDR1 is SGHVS and CDR2 is FQNEAQ in the germline V gene. V was shortened by 1 base and J by 4 bases, with 14 bases between the two germline ends. The CDR3 consists of 16 residues. The CDR3 sequence: CASSLEAWQLNQPQHF. CDR3 DNA: TGTGCCAGCAGCTTAGAAGCGTGGCAGCTTAATCAGCCCCAGCATTTT.

The V gene is TRBV28, the J gene TRBJ2-5; 7 bases fit TRBD1. Trimming cost V 6 bases and J 3 bases; bases outside gene matches: 13. CDR1 is MDHEN and CDR2 is SYDVKM in the germline V gene. This CDR3 is 16 amino acids long. In DNA, the CDR3 is TGTGCCAGCAGCCCCATGTTAAGGGGGACAGAAGAGACCCAGTACTTC. Its translation is CASSPMLRGTEETQYF.

The V and J genes are TRBV2 and TRBJ1-1; 9 bases align to TRBD1. In germline, CDR1 is SNHLY, CDR2 FYNNEI. The length of the CDR3 is 15 residues. V lost 4 bases to trimming and J lost 2 bases; unmatched junction nucleotides: 5. The CDR3, as DNA: TGTGCCAGCAGTGTTGGACAGGGGTTCAACACTGAAGCTTTCTTT. It yields the protein CASSVGQGFNTEAFF.

The V and J genes are TRBV5-6 and TRBJ2-3, with D hard to call. V lost 0 bases to trimming and J lost 0 bases, with 2 bases between them. CDR3 size: 13 residues. Looked up from germline, CDR1 is SGHDT and CDR2 is YYEEEE. CDR3 nucleotides: TGTGCCAGCAGCTTGGCTAGCACAGATACGCAGTATTTT. It yields the protein CASSLASTDTQYF. Looking up the rest from reference TRBV5-6 and TRBJ2-3 gives the full variable domain: DAGVTQSPTHLIKTRGQQVTLRCSPKSGHDTVSWYQQALGQGPQFIFQYYEEEERQRGNFPDRFSGHQFPNYSSELNVNALLLGDSALYLCASSLASTDTQYFGPGTRLTVL.

CDR3 residues: CSARGLNEQFF. The CDR3 DNA reads as TGCAGTGCTAGGGGACTCAATGAGCAGTTCTTC. The chain joins TRBV20-1 to TRBJ2-1; weak D call: TRBD2 (6 bases). The germline V gene encodes CDR1 DFQATT and CDR2 SNEGSKA (reference sequence). There are 11 residues in the CDR3. The V and J ends lost 3 bases and 6 bases respectively, with 6 bases between them.

This clone was seen more than once but under ten times. The chain joins TRBV7-8 to TRBJ1-5; D might be TRBD1 (6 bases). The CDR3 covers 18 residues. The germline V gene has CDR1 SGHVS and CDR2 FQNEAQ. Trimming left V 1 base short and J 6 bases short, with 22 bases between. CDR3 amino acids: CASSLGGGSGVFFQPQHF. CDR3 DNA: TGTGCCAGCAGCTTAGGTGGTGGTTCAGGGGTATTCTTTCAGCCCCAGCATTTT. Complete variable domain (other parts from reference TRBV7-8 and TRBJ1-5): GAGVSQSPRYKVAKRGQDVALRCDPISGHVSLFWYQQALGQGPEFLTYFQNEAQLDKSGLPSDRFFAERPEGSVSTLKIQRTQQEDSAVYLCASSLGGGSGVFFQPQHFGDGTRLSIL.

V gene TRBV7-9 combines with J gene TRBJ2-3; D is unclear. This CDR3 contains 11 residues. The V end lost 5 bases, the J end lost 7 bases, and 7 bases lay between the germline ends. Germline V gene sequence: CDR1 SEHNR, CDR2 FQNEAQ (reference sequence). CDR3 sequence: CASSPVYTQYF. The DNA of the CDR3 is TGTGCCAGCAGCCCCGTCTATACGCAGTATTTT.

This clone was seen more than once but under ten times. In DNA, the CDR3 is TGTGCCAGCAGTCTCCTGGGACAGGGGAACAATGAGCAGTTCTTC. This sequence encodes CASSLLGQGNNEQFF. The chain combines TRBV6-1 with TRBJ2-1, with TRBD1 matching 10 bases. Germline CDR1 and CDR2: MNHNS and SASEGT. CDR3 length: 15 residues. V was pared by 5 bases and J by 5 bases, with 6 bases of the junction left unmatched.

This clone was seen a handful of times. V is TRBV7-3 and J is TRBJ1-5, with D tentatively TRBD1 (5 bases). This CDR3 comprises 15 residues. With 3 bases removed from V and 7 bases from J, the gap between germline ends came to 16 bases. CDR1 is SGHTA and CDR2 is FQGTGA in the germline V gene. The CDR3 DNA follows: TGTGCCAGCAGCTTCGCCCGGGACTCCTGGCAGCCCCAGCATTTT. Amino acid sequence: CASSFARDSWQPQHF.

The gene calls are TRBV6-1 and TRBJ1-2; D may be TRBD1 (6 bases). V lost 3 bases, J lost 6 bases, and 14 bases lay in between. This CDR3 is built from 14 residues. CDR1 is MNHNS and CDR2 is SASEGT in the germline V gene. CDR3 sequence reads: CASSERRGLDGYTF. CDR3 sequence (DNA): TGTGCCAGCAGTGAGCGCAGGGGTTTGGATGGCTACACCTTC.

The V and J genes are TRBV13 and TRBJ2-7, with 9 nucleotides matching TRBD1. V shed 0 bases and J 3 bases; nucleotides not matched to a gene: 3. CDR1 PRHDT and CDR2 FYEKMQ come from the germline V gene (reference sequence). The CDR3 is 15 residues long. The CDR3 DNA reads TGTGCCAGCAGCTTAGGACAGGGGGCGTACTACGAGCAGTACTTC. It specifies CASSLGQGAYYEQYF.

J is TRBJ2-3 and V is TRBV14, with D possibly being TRBD2 (5 bases). The V gene lost 3 bases and the J gene lost 2 bases, with 15 bases spanning the gap. This CDR3 is 16 amino acids long. Germline CDR1 and CDR2: SGHDN and FVKESK. The CDR3, as DNA: TGTGCCAGCAGCCACGCCAGGACTGTCCTCACAGATACGCAGTATTTT. Encoded protein: CASSHARTVLTDTQYF.

This chain links TRBV6-6 with TRBJ2-1; 14 bases line up with TRBD2. V shed 2 bases and J 8 bases; nucleotides not matched to a gene: 5. CDR1 is MNHNY, CDR2 SVGAGI, per germline (reference sequence). The CDR3 length is 16 residues. Written as DNA, the CDR3 is TGTGCCAGCAGTTACCAGGGGACTAGCGGGAGCCATGAGCAGTTCTTC. Translation gives CASSYQGTSGSHEQFF.